This TCR beta chain was sequenced during a study of blood T cells in healthy people across ages. Findings and limits, study-wide: It was not known whether donors were CMV positive (a possible confounder of expanded clonotype changes). The recorded TCR beta diversity per million T cells decreased in a roughly linear manner with age.

Each donor gave roughly 9.1 milliliters of peripheral blood. Next came a second PCR, run for about 7 to 12 cycles, which used a sample-barcoded 5' primer along with a J-beta primer mix. Each cDNA molecule received a tag from a template-switch adaptor that had 12 random nucleotides. Using its own MiXCR run on the 5' RACE reads, TCRdb lists one record per CDR3 protein. Of fewer than 950,000 distinct CDR3 sequences in the sample, about 36% were seen once. CDR3 length: 16 amino acids. V was cut by 3 bases and J by 1 base, with 15 bases left in between. In germline, CDR1 is SGDLS, CDR2 YYNGEE. This clonotype is a singleton in its sample. As yet, its antigen is unknown.

The receptor comes from a man aged 18 to 30 in good health. Material: blood. The chain has TRBV9 and TRBJ2-3; a weak D match, TRBD2 (6 bases). CDR3 nucleotides: TGTGCCAGCAGCGCGGAAAGGCAGCGGGGCACAGATACGCAGTATTTT. It encodes CASSAERQRGTDTQYF.